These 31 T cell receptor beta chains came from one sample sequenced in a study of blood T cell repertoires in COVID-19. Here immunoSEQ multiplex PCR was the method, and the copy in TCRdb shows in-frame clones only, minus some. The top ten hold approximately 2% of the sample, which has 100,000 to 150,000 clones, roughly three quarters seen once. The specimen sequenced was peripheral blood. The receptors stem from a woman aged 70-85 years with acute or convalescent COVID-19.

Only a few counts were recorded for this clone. The CDR3 region is CASSLMVVDRQSPRPQHF. In DNA form, the CDR3 reads TGTGCCAGCAGCTTAATGGTCGTCGACAGACAGTCGCCAAGGCCCCAGCATTTT. The chain recombines TRBV7-8 with TRBJ1-5, with a tentative D call TRBD1 (5 bases). The germline V gene encodes CDR1 SGHVS and CDR2 FQNEAQ. Deletions cut 2 bases from V and 9 bases from J, with 26 bases between. This CDR3 comprises 18 residues.

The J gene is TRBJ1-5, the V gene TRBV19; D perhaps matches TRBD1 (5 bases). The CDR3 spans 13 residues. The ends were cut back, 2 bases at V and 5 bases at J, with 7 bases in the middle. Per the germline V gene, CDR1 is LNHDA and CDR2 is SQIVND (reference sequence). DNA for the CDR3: TGTGCCAGTAGTATATGGGGGGATCAGCCCCAGCATTTT. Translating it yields CASSIWGDQPQHF.

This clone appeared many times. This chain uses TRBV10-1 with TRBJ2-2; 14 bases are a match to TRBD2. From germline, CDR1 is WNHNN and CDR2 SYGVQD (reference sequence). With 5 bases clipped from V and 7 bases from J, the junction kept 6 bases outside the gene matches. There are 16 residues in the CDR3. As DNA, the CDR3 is TGCGCCAGCAGTCGACGACTAGCGGGAGGGTTCGGGGAGCTGTTTTTT. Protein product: CASSRRLAGGFGELFF.

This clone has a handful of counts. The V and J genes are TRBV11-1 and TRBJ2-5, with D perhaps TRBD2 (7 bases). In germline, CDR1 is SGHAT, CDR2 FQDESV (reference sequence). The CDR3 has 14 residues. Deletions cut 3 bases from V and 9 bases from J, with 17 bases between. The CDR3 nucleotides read TGTGCCAGCAGCTTCGCTGGCAGGGAGGGGGCCCAGTACTTC. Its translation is CASSFAGREGAQYF.

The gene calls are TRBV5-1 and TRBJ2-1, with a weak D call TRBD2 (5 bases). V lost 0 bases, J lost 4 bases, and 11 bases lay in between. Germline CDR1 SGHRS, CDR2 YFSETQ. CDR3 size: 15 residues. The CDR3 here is CASSLAPSKYNEQFF. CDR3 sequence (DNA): TGCGCCAGCAGCTTGGCGCCTAGCAAGTACAATGAGCAGTTCTTC.

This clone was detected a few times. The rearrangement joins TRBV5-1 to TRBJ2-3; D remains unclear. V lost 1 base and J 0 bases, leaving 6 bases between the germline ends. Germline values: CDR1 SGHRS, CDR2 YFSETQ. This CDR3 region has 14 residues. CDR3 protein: CASSLFRSTDTQYF. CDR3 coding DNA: TGCGCCAGCAGCTTGTTTAGAAGCACAGATACGCAGTATTTT.

The CDR3 DNA is TGTGCCAGCAGCCGCCACGGAGGGTCAAGGAATGAGCAGTTCTTC. Protein product: CASSRHGGSRNEQFF. This chain connects TRBV3-1 (or the pseudogene TRBV3-2) to TRBJ2-1, with D tentatively TRBD2 (6 bases). Trimming removed 4 bases at V and 7 bases at J, with 17 bases between. Germline CDR1 reads LGHDT; CDR2 reads YNNKEL (reference sequence). The length of the CDR3 is 15 residues.

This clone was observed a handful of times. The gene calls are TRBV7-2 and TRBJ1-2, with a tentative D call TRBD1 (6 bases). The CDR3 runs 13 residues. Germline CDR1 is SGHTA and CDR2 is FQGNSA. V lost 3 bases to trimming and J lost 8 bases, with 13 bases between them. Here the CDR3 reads CASSLNRVAGYTF. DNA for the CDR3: TGTGCCAGCAGCTTGAACAGGGTGGCCGGCTACACCTTC.

CDR3 nucleotide sequence: TGTGCCAGCAGCTTAACAGGGGTGGGCACAGATACGCAGTATTTT. It codes for CASSLTGVGTDTQYF. V and J are TRBV7-2 and TRBJ2-3; TRBD1 aligns across 7 bases. V lost 2 bases, J lost 1 base, and 3 bases stayed unmatched. The CDR3 covers 15 residues. The V gene's germline CDR1 is SGHTA and CDR2 FQGNSA.

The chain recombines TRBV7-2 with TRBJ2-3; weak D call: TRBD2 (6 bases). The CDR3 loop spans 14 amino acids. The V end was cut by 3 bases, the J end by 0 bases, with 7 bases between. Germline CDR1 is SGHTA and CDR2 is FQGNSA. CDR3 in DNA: TGTGCCAGCAGCTTCGGGGGTAGCACAGATACGCAGTATTTT. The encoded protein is CASSFGGSTDTQYF.

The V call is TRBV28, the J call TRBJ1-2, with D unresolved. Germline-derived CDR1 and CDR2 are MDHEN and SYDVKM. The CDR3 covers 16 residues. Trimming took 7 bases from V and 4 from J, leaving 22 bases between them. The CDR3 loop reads CASTFGRVGRGYGYTF. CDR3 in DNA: TGTGCCAGCACCTTCGGCCGCGTGGGGAGAGGCTATGGCTACACCTTC.

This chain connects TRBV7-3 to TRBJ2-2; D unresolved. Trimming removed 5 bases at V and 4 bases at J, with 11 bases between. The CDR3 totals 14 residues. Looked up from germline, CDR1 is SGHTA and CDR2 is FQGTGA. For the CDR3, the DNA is TGTGCCAGCAGCACCGAGTTTGGCACCGGGGAGCTGTTTTTT. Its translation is CASSTEFGTGELFF.

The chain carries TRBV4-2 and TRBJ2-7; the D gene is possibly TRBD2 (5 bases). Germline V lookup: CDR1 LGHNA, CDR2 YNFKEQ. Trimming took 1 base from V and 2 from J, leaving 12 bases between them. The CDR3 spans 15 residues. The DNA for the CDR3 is TGTGCCAGCAGCCAAGGGTTAAAGGGAGCCTACGAGCAGTACTTC. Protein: CASSQGLKGAYEQYF.

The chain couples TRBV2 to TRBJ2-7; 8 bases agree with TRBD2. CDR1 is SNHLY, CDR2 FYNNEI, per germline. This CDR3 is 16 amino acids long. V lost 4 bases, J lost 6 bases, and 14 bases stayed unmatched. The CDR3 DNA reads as TGTGCCAGCAGTGGGGTTGGGTCGGGAGGGCCCGGCGAGCAGTACTTC. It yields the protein CASSGVGSGGPGEQYF.

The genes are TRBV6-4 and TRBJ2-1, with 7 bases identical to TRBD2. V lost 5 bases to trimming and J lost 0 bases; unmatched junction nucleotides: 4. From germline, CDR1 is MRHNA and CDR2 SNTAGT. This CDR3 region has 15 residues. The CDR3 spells CASSSGKSSYNEQFF. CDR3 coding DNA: TGTGCCAGCAGTAGCGGGAAGAGCTCCTACAATGAGCAGTTCTTC.

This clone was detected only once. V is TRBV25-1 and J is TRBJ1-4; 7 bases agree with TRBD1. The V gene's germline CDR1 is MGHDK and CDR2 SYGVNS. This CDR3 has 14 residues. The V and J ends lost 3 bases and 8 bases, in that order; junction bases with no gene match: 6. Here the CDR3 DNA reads TGTGCCAGCAGTGAGACAGGGAGGAACGAAAAACTGTTTTTT. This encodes CASSETGRNEKLFF.

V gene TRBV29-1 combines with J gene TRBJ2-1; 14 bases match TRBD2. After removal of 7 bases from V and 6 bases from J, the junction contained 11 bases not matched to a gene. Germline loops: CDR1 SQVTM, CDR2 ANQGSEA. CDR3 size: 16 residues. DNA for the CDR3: TGCAGCGCCTCGAGTGGACTAGCGGGGGGAGTCAATGAGCAGTTCTTC. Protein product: CSASSGLAGGVNEQFF.

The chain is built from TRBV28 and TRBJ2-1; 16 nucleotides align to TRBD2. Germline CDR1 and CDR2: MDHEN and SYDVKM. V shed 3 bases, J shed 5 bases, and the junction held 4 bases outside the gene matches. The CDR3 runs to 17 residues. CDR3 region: CASSLGLAGGPDNEQFF. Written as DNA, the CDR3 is TGTGCCAGCAGTTTGGGACTAGCGGGAGGGCCCGACAATGAGCAGTTCTTC.

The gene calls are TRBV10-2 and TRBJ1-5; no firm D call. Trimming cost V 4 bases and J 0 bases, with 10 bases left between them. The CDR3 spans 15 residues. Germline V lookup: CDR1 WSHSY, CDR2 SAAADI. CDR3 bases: TGCGCCAGCAGTGGCATTCCTAATAGCAATCAGCCCCAGCATTTT. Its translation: CASSGIPNSNQPQHF.

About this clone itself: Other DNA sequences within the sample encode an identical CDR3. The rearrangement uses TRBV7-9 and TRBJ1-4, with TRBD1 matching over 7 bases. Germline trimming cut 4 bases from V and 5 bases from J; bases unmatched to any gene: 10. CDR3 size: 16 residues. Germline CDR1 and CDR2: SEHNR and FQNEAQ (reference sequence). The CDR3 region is CASSSPPGQLNEKLFF. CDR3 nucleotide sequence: TGTGCCAGCAGCTCCCCCCCGGGACAGCTAAATGAAAAACTGTTTTTT.

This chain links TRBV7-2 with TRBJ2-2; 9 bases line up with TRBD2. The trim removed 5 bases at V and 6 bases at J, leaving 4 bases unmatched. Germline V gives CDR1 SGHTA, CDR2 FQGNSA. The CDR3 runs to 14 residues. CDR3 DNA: TGTGCCAGCAGCCCGGGACTAGCTTCCGGGGAGCTGTTTTTT. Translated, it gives CASSPGLASGELFF.

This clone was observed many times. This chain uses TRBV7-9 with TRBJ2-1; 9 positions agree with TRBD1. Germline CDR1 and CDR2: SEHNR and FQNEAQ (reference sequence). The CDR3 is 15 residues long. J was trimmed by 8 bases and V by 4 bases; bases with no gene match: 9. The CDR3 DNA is TGTGCCAGCAGCTCTAGGACAGGGGCAATGGATGAGCAGTTCTTC. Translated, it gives CASSSRTGAMDEQFF.

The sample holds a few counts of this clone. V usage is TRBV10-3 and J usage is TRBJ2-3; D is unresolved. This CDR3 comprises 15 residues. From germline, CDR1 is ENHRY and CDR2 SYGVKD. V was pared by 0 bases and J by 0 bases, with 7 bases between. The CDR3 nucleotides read TGTGCCATCAGTGAGTCCAGACAAAGCACAGATACGCAGTATTTT. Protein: CAISESRQSTDTQYF.

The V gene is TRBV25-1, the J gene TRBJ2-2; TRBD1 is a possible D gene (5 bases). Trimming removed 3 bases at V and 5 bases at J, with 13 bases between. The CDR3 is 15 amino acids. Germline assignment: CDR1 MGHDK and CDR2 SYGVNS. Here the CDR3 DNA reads TGTGCCAGCAGTGATCGACAGTTTGGGACCGGGGAGCTGTTTTTT. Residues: CASSDRQFGTGELFF.

The CDR3 here is CASSLGGYGYTF. The DNA for the CDR3 is TGTGCCAGCAGCTTGGGAGGCTATGGCTACACCTTC. The gene calls are TRBV5-6 and TRBJ1-2; D unresolved. This CDR3 is 12 amino acids long. Per the germline V gene, CDR1 is SGHDT and CDR2 is YYEEEE. The germline V and J ends were trimmed by 0 bases and 4 bases, with 4 bases remaining between them.

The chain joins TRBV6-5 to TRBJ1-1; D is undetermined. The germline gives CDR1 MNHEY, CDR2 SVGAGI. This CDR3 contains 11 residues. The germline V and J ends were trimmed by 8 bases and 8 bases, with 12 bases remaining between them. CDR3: CASGELWEAFF. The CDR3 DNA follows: TGTGCCAGCGGAGAATTATGGGAAGCTTTCTTT.

This chain's CDR3 is CASRDRGALNTEAFF. Written as DNA, the CDR3 is TGTGCCAGCAGGGACAGGGGCGCGCTGAACACTGAAGCTTTCTTT. The rearrangement links TRBV28 to TRBJ1-1, with TRBD1 identical over 9 bases. V gave up 6 bases and J gave up 0 bases; unmatched junction bases: 5. This CDR3 contains 15 residues. From germline, CDR1 is MDHEN and CDR2 SYDVKM.

CDR3 sequence: CASSYAGLAKTQYF. As DNA, the CDR3 is TGTGCCAGCAGTTATGCGGGACTAGCGAAGACCCAGTACTTC. The V gene is TRBV6-2 or TRBV6-3, the J gene TRBJ2-5; 10 bases align to TRBD2. Germline values: CDR1 MNHEY, CDR2 SVGEGT. The CDR3 is made up of 14 amino acids. After removal of 3 bases from V and 6 bases from J, the junction contained 4 bases not matched to a gene.

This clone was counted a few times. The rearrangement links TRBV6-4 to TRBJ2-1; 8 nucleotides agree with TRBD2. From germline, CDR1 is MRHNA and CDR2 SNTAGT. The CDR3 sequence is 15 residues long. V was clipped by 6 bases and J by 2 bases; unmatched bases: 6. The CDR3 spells CASRLAAEPYNEQFF. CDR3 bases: TGTGCCAGCAGACTAGCGGCCGAACCCTACAATGAGCAGTTCTTC.

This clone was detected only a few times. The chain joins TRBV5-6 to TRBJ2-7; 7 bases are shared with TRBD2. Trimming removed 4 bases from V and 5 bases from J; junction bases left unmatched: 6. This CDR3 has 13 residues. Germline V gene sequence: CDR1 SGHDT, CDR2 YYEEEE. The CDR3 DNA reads TGTGCCAGCAGCCCCCGGGGGGTTGACGAGCAGTACTTC. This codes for CASSPRGVDEQYF.

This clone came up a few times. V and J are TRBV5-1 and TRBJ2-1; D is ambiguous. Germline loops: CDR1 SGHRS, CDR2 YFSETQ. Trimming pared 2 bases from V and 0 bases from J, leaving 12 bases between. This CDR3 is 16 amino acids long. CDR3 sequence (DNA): TGCGCCAGCAGCTTCGGGTCCTTTACCTCCTACAATGAGCAGTTCTTC. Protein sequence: CASSFGSFTSYNEQFF.